Following are 29 T cell receptor beta chains from one sample sequenced in a study of T cell responses to AZD1222 COVID-19 vaccine. Assay: immunoSEQ multiplex PCR; the TCRdb copy retains only in-frame clones and omits some. The data show approximately 150,000 clones, with around 92% seen just once and about 4.6% held by the top ten. The sample here was peripheral blood, taken on day 0 of MenACWY control vaccination. The receptors originated from an adult in good health.

The genes are TRBV27 and TRBJ1-2; no firm D call. V was cut by 4 bases and J by 5 bases, with 20 bases left in between. The CDR3 spans 16 residues. The germline gives CDR1 MNHEY, CDR2 SMNVEV (reference sequence). The DNA for the CDR3 is TGTGCCAGCAGTTCCTCGGGAGAGCTGGAGCAATATGGCTACACCTTC. Amino acids: CASSSSGELEQYGYTF.

The chain employs TRBV29-1 and TRBJ1-2; D unclear. The CDR3 has 13 residues. With 7 bases removed from V and 0 bases from J, the gap between germline ends came to 12 bases. Per germline, CDR1 SQVTM and CDR2 ANQGSEA. CDR3 sequence: CSALTEANYGYTF. The CDR3 nucleotides are TGCAGCGCGCTGACGGAAGCTAACTATGGCTACACCTTC.

V usage is TRBV10-3 and J usage is TRBJ1-2; 8 positions match TRBD1. This CDR3 is built from 13 residues. CDR1 is ENHRY, CDR2 SYGVKD, per germline. J lost 7 bases, V lost 6 bases, and 7 bases had no gene match. CDR3 residues: CAIRSGTGTGYTF. DNA for the CDR3: TGTGCCATCAGGTCCGGGACAGGTACTGGCTACACCTTC.

This chain joins TRBV21-1 and TRBJ2-1; the table's TRBD2 call for D was not verified on the DNA. TRBV21-1 represents a pseudogene. The CDR3 is 16 residues long. The CDR3 protein is CASSPERVGHYNEQFF. As DNA, the CDR3 is TGTGCCAGCAGCCCAGAGCGGGTAGGTCACTACAATGAGCAGTTCTTC.

V and J are TRBV6-5 and TRBJ1-6; D might be TRBD1 (5 bases). This CDR3 region has 14 residues. From germline, CDR1 is MNHEY and CDR2 SVGAGI. V was clipped by 7 bases and J by 5 bases, with 12 bases between them. The CDR3 DNA is TGTGCCAGCATGGGCAGGGTCGATAATTCACCCCTCCACTTT. Its protein product is CASMGRVDNSPLHF.

The chain recombines TRBV11-2 with TRBJ1-4; 8 positions match TRBD1. Germline trimming cut 1 base from V and 8 bases from J; bases unmatched to any gene: 9. The CDR3 spans 16 residues. Germline-derived CDR1 and CDR2 are SGHAT and FQNNGV. CDR3 loop: CASSLAPGQGSEKLFF. The CDR3 coding sequence is TGTGCCAGCAGCTTAGCGCCCGGACAGGGATCGGAAAAACTGTTTTTT.

V usage is TRBV7-2 and J usage is TRBJ2-1; D remains unclear. The CDR3 is 16 amino acids. In germline, CDR1 is SGHTA, CDR2 FQGNSA. Trimming pared 1 base from V and 5 bases from J, leaving 15 bases between. Here the CDR3 reads CASSLVPRAGNNEQFF. The CDR3 DNA reads as TGTGCCAGCAGCTTAGTCCCCCGGGCTGGGAACAATGAGCAGTTCTTC.

The chain joins TRBV28 to TRBJ1-1; weak D call: TRBD1 (6 bases). The length of the CDR3 is 14 residues. Deletions cut 4 bases from V and 0 bases from J, with 9 bases between. Germline lookup yields CDR1 MDHEN and CDR2 SYDVKM. This CDR3 reads CASSSGAMNTEAFF. For the CDR3, the DNA is TGTGCCAGCAGTTCAGGGGCCATGAACACTGAAGCTTTCTTT.

This rearrangement joins TRBV7-9 to TRBJ1-1, with TRBD1 matching 9 bases. The CDR3 length is 14 residues. Trimming cost V 5 bases and J 6 bases; bases outside gene matches: 7. From germline, CDR1 is SEHNR and CDR2 FQNEAQ (reference sequence). The CDR3 protein is CASSRDRAIAEAFF. The CDR3 nucleotides read TGTGCCAGCAGCCGGGACAGGGCTATCGCTGAAGCTTTCTTT. The whole variable domain, remainder taken from reference TRBV7-9 and TRBJ1-1, is DTGVSQNPRHKITKRGQNVTFRCDPISEHNRLYWYRQTLGQGPEFLTYFQNEAQLEKSRLLSDRFSAERPKGSFSTLEIQRTEQGDSAMYLCASSRDRAIAEAFFGQGTRLTVV.

The chain joins TRBV9 to TRBJ1-6; D gene ambiguous. The CDR3 contains 15 residues. Germline-derived CDR1 and CDR2 are SGDLS and YYNGEE. Trimming took off 2 bases at V and 1 base at J, with 7 bases between the two ends. This CDR3 reads CASSVHSSYNSPLHF. In nucleotides, the CDR3 is TGTGCCAGCAGCGTCCATAGTTCCTATAATTCACCCCTCCACTTT.

The chain uses TRBV18 and TRBJ2-3; no clear D gene. Trimming removed 2 bases at V and 1 base at J, with 10 bases between. Germline V gene lookup returns CDR1 KGHSH and CDR2 LQKENI. CDR3 length: 15 amino acids. CDR3 bases: TGTGCCAGCTCACCAGTGCCACCGGGCACAGATACGCAGTATTTT. Translating gives CASSPVPPGTDTQYF.

The chain joins TRBV6-2 or TRBV6-3 to TRBJ2-7; TRBD2 agrees at 11 bases. CDR1 is MNHEY, CDR2 SVGEGT, per germline. This CDR3 is 14 amino acids long. V lost 6 bases, J lost 5 bases, and 6 bases stayed unmatched. The CDR3 region is CASSILAGDDEQYF. In DNA form, the CDR3 reads TGTGCCAGCAGCATACTAGCGGGAGATGACGAGCAGTACTTC.

This chain connects TRBV19 to TRBJ2-1; TRBD2 agrees at 13 bases. Germline V gives CDR1 LNHDA, CDR2 SQIVND (reference sequence). V lost 7 bases and J lost 7; bases outside the gene matches: 10. The CDR3 totals 16 residues. This CDR3 reads CASKGILAGGPNEQFF. For the CDR3, the DNA is TGTGCCAGTAAAGGGATACTAGCGGGAGGGCCGAATGAGCAGTTCTTC.

The chain carries TRBV15 and TRBJ2-1, with D uncertain. The V end was cut by 3 bases, the J end by 6 bases, with 18 bases between. The CDR3 has 16 amino acids. Germline V lookup: CDR1 LNHNV, CDR2 YYDKDF (reference sequence). The CDR3 loop is CATSRDRLSSPNEQFF. DNA of the CDR3: TGTGCCACCAGCAGGGACCGACTTTCGTCCCCCAATGAGCAGTTCTTC.

The CDR3 region has the DNA TGTGCCAGCACCAGCGGGAGGGCCACGGATGAGCAGTTCTTC. It yields the protein CASTSGRATDEQFF. The rearrangement joins TRBV7-9 to TRBJ2-1; the match to TRBD2 covers 10 bases. V gave up 7 bases and J gave up 8 bases; unmatched junction bases: 8. The CDR3 contains 14 residues. CDR1 is SEHNR and CDR2 is FQNEAQ in the germline V gene (reference sequence).

The chain carries TRBV9 and TRBJ2-2, with TRBD2 matching over 7 bases. Unmatched junction bases numbered 6, after V lost 0 bases and J lost 4 bases. This CDR3 has 16 amino acids. From germline, CDR1 is SGDLS and CDR2 YYNGEE. CDR3 DNA sequence: TGTGCCAGCAGCGTAGTAGGGACTAACCCCACCGGGGAGCTGTTTTTT. This sequence encodes CASSVVGTNPTGELFF. The full variable domain, rest sourced from reference TRBV9 and TRBJ2-2, is DSGVTQTPKHLITATGQRVTLRCSPRSGDLSVYWYQQSLDQGLQFLIQYYNGEERAKGNILERFSAQQFPDLHSELNLSSLELGDSALYFCASSVVGTNPTGELFFGEGSRLTVL.

The chain links TRBV3-1 (or the pseudogene TRBV3-2) to TRBJ1-5; D is unresolved. V shed 0 bases and J shed 6 bases, with 12 bases lying between them. CDR1 LGHDT and CDR2 YNNKEL come from the germline V gene (reference sequence). The CDR3 runs 15 residues. The DNA for the CDR3 is TGTGCCAGCAGCCAAGATGAAGGATGGGGTCAGCCCCAGCATTTT. Its protein product is CASSQDEGWGQPQHF.

The V and J genes are TRBV7-8 and TRBJ2-4, with 15 nucleotides matching TRBD2. The CDR3 is 18 residues long. The germline V gene encodes CDR1 SGHVS and CDR2 FQNEAQ. The V gene end was trimmed by 4 bases and the J gene end by 0 bases; junction bases not matched to a gene: 4. The CDR3 DNA sequence: TGTGCCAGCAGCTGGGGACTAGCGGGAGGAGTAGCCAAAAACATTCAGTACTTC. Amino acid sequence: CASSWGLAGGVAKNIQYF.

The rearrangement links TRBV29-1 to TRBJ1-1; tentative D call: TRBD1 (6 bases). Germline V CDR1 and CDR2: SQVTM, ANQGSEA. V was trimmed by 2 bases and J by 5 bases, leaving 9 bases between them. The CDR3 spans 12 residues. CDR3 sequence: CSVEPTGTEAFF. DNA of the CDR3: TGCAGCGTTGAACCCACAGGGACTGAAGCTTTCTTT.

The chain is built from TRBV6-5 and TRBJ2-1, with D possibly TRBD1 on 6 matching bases. V was pared by 6 bases and J by 10 bases, with 19 bases between. Germline values: CDR1 MNHEY, CDR2 SVGAGI. The CDR3 is made up of 14 amino acids. The CDR3 sequence: CASSLDSKGVEQFF. The CDR3 nucleotides are TGTGCCAGCAGCTTGGACAGTAAGGGGGTGGAGCAGTTCTTC.

The V and J genes are TRBV10-3 and TRBJ2-7, with TRBD1 as a possible D gene (5 bases). Trimming stripped 7 bases from V and 5 bases from J, with 21 bases between. Germline CDR1 reads ENHRY; CDR2 reads SYGVKD. The CDR3 has 15 amino acids. The chain's CDR3 is CAIKSDSPPKNEQYF. Here the CDR3 DNA reads TGTGCCATCAAGAGTGACAGCCCCCCAAAGAACGAGCAGTACTTC.

V and J are TRBV27 and TRBJ1-3; tentatively, D is TRBD1 (6 bases). Germline CDR1 is MNHEY and CDR2 is SMNVEV (reference sequence). CDR3 size: 13 residues. V gave up 6 bases and J gave up 0 bases, with 6 bases separating them. CDR3 nucleotide sequence: TGTGCCAGCAGGGACAGCTCTGGAAACACCATATATTTT. This codes for CASRDSSGNTIYF.

V and J are TRBV2 and TRBJ1-2; maybe TRBD1 (6 bases). Germline values: CDR1 SNHLY, CDR2 FYNNEI. The CDR3 consists of 14 residues. The ends were cut back, 7 bases at V and 5 bases at J, with 17 bases in the middle. The DNA of the CDR3 is TGTGCCAGCACCGAGGGACTAAGGGGGTATGGCTACACCTTC. Its protein product is CASTEGLRGYGYTF.

This chain uses TRBV3-1 (or the pseudogene TRBV3-2) with TRBJ1-2; D might be TRBD1 (5 bases). V was pared by 7 bases and J by 6 bases, with 15 bases between. The CDR3 covers 13 residues. Germline loops: CDR1 LGHDT, CDR2 YNNKEL (reference sequence). The CDR3 nucleotides are TGTGCCAGCAACCATCGGGGGGGGGATGGCTACACCTTC. Encoded protein: CASNHRGGDGYTF.

The gene calls are TRBV3-1 (or the pseudogene TRBV3-2) and TRBJ2-6; 8 bases map to TRBD1. Germline V CDR1 and CDR2: LGHDT, YNNKEL (reference sequence). The CDR3 is 17 amino acids. Germline trimming cut 5 bases from V and 3 bases from J; bases unmatched to any gene: 9. Here the CDR3 reads CASSSINRGVGANVLTF. CDR3 coding DNA: TGTGCCAGCAGCTCGATAAACAGGGGGGTTGGGGCCAACGTCCTGACTTTC.

As DNA, the CDR3 is TGTGCCAGCAGCTTATACTCCACCTACAATGAGCAGTTCTTC. Its translation: CASSLYSTYNEQFF. This chain joins TRBV7-8 and TRBJ2-1; D ambiguous. V was shortened by 2 bases and J by 2 bases, with 7 bases between the two germline ends. The CDR3 is made up of 14 amino acids. Germline V gives CDR1 SGHVS, CDR2 FQNEAQ. The full variable domain, completed using reference TRBV7-8 and TRBJ2-1, is GAGVSQSPRYKVAKRGQDVALRCDPISGHVSLFWYQQALGQGPEFLTYFQNEAQLDKSGLPSDRFFAERPEGSVSTLKIQRTQQEDSAVYLCASSLYSTYNEQFFGPGTRLTVL.

V is TRBV3-1 (or the pseudogene TRBV3-2) and J is TRBJ1-4; a possible D gene is TRBD1 (5 bases). Germline values: CDR1 LGHDT, CDR2 YNNKEL (reference sequence). V gave up 4 bases and J gave up 4 bases, with 13 bases separating them. The CDR3 is made up of 15 amino acids. The CDR3 here is CASSPPGLHNEKLFF. The DNA for the CDR3 is TGTGCCAGCAGCCCTCCGGGACTGCATAATGAAAAACTGTTTTTT.

The chain uses TRBV19 and TRBJ1-1, with D maybe TRBD1 (5 bases). CDR1 and CDR2 from the germline V gene are LNHDA and SQIVND (reference sequence). CDR3 size: 12 residues. Trimming stripped 11 bases from V and 6 bases from J, with 16 bases between. In nucleotides, the CDR3 is TGTGCCTCCTGGGGGAGGATCTCTGAAGCTTTCTTT. It specifies CASWGRISEAFF. Based on the CDR3 plus reference TRBV19 and TRBJ1-1, the full variable domain is DGGITQSPKYLFRKEGQNVTLSCEQNLNHDAMYWYRQDPGQGLRLIYYSQIVNDFQKGDIAEGYSVSREKKESFPLTVTSAQKNPTAFYLCASWGRISEAFFGQGTRLTVV.

This sequence joins TRBV7-8 and TRBJ2-1, with 13 nucleotides matching TRBD2. CDR3 length: 16 residues. From germline, CDR1 is SGHVS and CDR2 FQNEAQ. The ends lost 5 bases at V and 8 bases at J; junction bases unmatched: 9. CDR3 bases: TGTGCCAGCAGCCCCTACCGACTAGCGGGAGGCTATGAGCAGTTCTTC. This codes for CASSPYRLAGGYEQFF. Full variable domain (rest looked up from reference TRBV7-8 and TRBJ2-1): GAGVSQSPRYKVAKRGQDVALRCDPISGHVSLFWYQQALGQGPEFLTYFQNEAQLDKSGLPSDRFFAERPEGSVSTLKIQRTQQEDSAVYLCASSPYRLAGGYEQFFGPGTRLTVL.